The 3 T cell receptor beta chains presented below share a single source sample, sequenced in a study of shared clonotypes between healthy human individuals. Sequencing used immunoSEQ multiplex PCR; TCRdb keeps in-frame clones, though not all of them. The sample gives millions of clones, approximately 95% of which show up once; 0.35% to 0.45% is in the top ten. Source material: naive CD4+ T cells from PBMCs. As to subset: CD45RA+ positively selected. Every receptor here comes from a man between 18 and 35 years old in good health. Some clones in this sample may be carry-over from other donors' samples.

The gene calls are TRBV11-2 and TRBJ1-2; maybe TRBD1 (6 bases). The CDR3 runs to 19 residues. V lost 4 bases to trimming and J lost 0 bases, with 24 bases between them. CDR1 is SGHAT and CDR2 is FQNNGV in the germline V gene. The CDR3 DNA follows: TGTGCCAGCAGCTCTCTCGCGGGGGGGGCCAGTGATTCTAACTATGGCTACACCTTC. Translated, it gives CASSSLAGGASDSNYGYTF.

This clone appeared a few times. The CDR3 DNA follows: TGTGCCAGCGCCGACTGGGGCAATCAGCCCCAGCATTTT. Its translation is CASADWGNQPQHF. The chain has TRBV2 and TRBJ1-5, with D uncertain. V was cut by 8 bases and J by 2 bases, with 10 bases left in between. This CDR3 comprises 13 residues. Germline CDR1 is SNHLY and CDR2 is FYNNEI.

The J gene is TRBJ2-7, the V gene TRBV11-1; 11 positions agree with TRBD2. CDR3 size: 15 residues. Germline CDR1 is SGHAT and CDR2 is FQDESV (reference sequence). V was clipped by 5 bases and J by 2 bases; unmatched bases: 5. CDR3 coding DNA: TGTGCCAGCAGCCCAGGGACTAGCGGAACCTACGAGCAGTACTTC. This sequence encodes CASSPGTSGTYEQYF. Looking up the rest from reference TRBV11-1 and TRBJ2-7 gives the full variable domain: EAEVAQSPRYKITEKSQAVAFWCDPISGHATLYWYRQILGQGPELLVQFQDESVVDDSQLPKDRFSAERLKGVDSTLKIQPAELGDSAMYLCASSPGTSGTYEQYFGPGTRLTVT.